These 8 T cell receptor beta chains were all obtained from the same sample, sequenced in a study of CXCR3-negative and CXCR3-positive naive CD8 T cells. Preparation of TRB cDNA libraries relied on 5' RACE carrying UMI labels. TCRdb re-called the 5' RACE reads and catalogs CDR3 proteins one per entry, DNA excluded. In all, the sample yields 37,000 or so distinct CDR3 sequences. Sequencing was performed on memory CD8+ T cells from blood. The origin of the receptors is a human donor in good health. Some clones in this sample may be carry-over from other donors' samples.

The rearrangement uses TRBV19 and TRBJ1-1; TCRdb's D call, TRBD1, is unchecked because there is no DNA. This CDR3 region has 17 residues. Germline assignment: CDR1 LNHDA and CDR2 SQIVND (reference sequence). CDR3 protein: CASSTRPGRDMNTEAFF.

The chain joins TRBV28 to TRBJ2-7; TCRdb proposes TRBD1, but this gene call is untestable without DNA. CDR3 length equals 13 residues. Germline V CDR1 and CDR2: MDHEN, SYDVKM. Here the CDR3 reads CASSLGGSDEQYF.

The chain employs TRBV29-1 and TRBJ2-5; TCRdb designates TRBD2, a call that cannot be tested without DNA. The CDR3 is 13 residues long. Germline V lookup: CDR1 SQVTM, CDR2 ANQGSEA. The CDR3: CSVDGLVAETQYF. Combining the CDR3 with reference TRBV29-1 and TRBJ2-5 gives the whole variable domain SAVISQKPSRDICQRGTSLTIQCQVDSQVTMMFWYRQQPGQSLTLIATANQGSEATYESGFVIDKFPISRPNLTFSTLTVSNMSPEDSSIYLCSVDGLVAETQYFGPGTRLLVL.

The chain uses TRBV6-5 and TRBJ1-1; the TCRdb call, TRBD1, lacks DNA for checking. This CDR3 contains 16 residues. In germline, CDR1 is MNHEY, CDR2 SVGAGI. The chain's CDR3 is CASSPYRGERNTEAFF.

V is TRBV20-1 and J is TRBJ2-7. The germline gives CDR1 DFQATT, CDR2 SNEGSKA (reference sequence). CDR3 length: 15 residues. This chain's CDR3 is CSARVGSRDALEQYF.

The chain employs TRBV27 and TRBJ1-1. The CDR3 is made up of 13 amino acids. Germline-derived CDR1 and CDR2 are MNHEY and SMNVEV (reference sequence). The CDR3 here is CASSPTSGTEAFF.

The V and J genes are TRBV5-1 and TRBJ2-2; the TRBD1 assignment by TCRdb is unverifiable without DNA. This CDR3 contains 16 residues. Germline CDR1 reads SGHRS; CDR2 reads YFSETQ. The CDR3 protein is CASSFLGGANTGELFF.

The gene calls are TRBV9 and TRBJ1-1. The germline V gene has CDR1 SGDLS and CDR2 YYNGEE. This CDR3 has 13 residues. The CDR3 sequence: CASGLGSNTEAFF.